The table lists the clone carrying this T cell receptor (beta chain) with a few counts. This record comes from a study of identical twins. TCRdb processed the 5' RACE reads anew with MiXCR; each CDR3 protein has one entry. The table shows around 1.7 million distinct CDR3 sequences, with less than 35% occurring only once. The receptor comes from a newborn girl in good health. Sequenced input: cord blood.

The CDR3 DNA sequence: TGTGCCACCAGTGACCTCGGGACAGGGATGGAGCAGTTCTTC. Its translation is CATSDLGTGMEQFF. V and J are TRBV24-1 and TRBJ2-1; 9 nucleotides align to TRBD1. Germline V gene lookup returns CDR1 KGHDR and CDR2 SFDVKD. CDR3 length: 14 amino acids. V shed 4 bases and J 10 bases; nucleotides not matched to a gene: 7.